This T cell receptor (beta chain) was observed in a study of cytomegalovirus exposure and HLA in healthy donors. The wider study: A subsequent analysis stated that the 100 to 150 validation repertoires were run on the same platform as the approximately 710 first-cohort repertoires.

The study, taken as a whole, reports: Cytomegalovirus-associated status was assigned to fewer than 200 TCR beta chains. First-cohort TCR clusters were later found to tend to co-occur in the approximately 120 validation repertoires.

Some clones are missing from TCRdb's copy, which holds only in-frame ones; the method was immunoSEQ multiplex PCR. The sample carries more than 110,000 clones, about 86% recorded once. With regard to this clone: Its antigen remains unknown.

The donors were part of the approximately 130-subject validation cohort, which stood apart from the approximately 630-subject first cohort. The sequencing sample was made of PBMCs. The receptor was isolated from a woman aged 18-29 years in good health and CMV-seropositive.

The CDR3 reads CASSLQGTETQYF. The CDR3 DNA follows: TGCGCCAGCAGCTTGCAGGGTACAGAGACCCAGTACTTC. The V call is TRBV5-1, the J call TRBJ2-5; D is perhaps TRBD1 (5 bases). The CDR3 is 13 residues long. Trimming pared 1 base from V and 4 bases from J, leaving 8 bases between. Germline V gives CDR1 SGHRS, CDR2 YFSETQ.